This T cell receptor beta chain derives from a study of blood T cell repertoires in COVID-19. About the research overall: T cells, B-cell-depleted T cells, or PBMCs supplied cDNA or gDNA.

Clones were read by immunoSEQ multiplex PCR, and TCRdb kept only the in-frame ones, dropping some. There are tens of thousands of clones in the sample; 72% occur only once, and 51% lies in the top ten. V was pared by 3 bases and J by 3 bases, with 6 bases of the junction left unmatched. This CDR3 contains 15 residues. Germline lookup yields CDR1 SGDLS and CDR2 YYNGEE. Participants were placed into cohorts based on the clinical history they reported. Specimen: PBMCs or T cells enriched from blood (not recorded which). The clonotype comes from a woman aged 55-69 years who had been exposed to COVID-19. The rearrangement joins TRBV9 to TRBJ2-1; 7 bases align to TRBD2. DNA of the CDR3: TGTGCCAGCAGCGGGGGCGTAGCGGGCTACAATGAGCAGTTCTTC. Translation: CASSGGVAGYNEQFF. Based on the CDR3 plus reference TRBV9 and TRBJ2-1, the full variable domain is DSGVTQTPKHLITATGQRVTLRCSPRSGDLSVYWYQQSLDQGLQFLIQYYNGEERAKGNILERFSAQQFPDLHSELNLSSLELGDSALYFCASSGGVAGYNEQFFGPGTRLTVL.